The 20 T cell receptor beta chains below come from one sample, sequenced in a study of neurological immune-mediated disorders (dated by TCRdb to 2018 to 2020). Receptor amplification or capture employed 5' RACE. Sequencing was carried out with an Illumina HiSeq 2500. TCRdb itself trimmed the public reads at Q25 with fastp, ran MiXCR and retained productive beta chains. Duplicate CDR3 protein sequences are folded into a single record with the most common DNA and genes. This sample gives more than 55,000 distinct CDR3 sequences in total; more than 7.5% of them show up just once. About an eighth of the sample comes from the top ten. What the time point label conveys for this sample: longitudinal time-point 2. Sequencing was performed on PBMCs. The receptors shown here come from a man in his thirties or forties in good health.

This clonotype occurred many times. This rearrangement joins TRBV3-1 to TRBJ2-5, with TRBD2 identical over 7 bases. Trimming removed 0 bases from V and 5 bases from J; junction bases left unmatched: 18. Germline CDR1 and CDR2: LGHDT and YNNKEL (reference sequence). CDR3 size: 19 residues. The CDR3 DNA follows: TGTGCCAGCAGCCAAGAGGCTCTGGCTAGCGGCCCCTTCCGGGAGACCCAGTACTTC. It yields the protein CASSQEALASGPFRETQYF.

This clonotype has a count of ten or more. The CDR3 DNA is TGTGCCAGCAGTCGTGGGCGGGGAGGCGAGCAGTACTTC. Residues: CASSRGRGGEQYF. The genes are TRBV12-3 or TRBV12-4 and TRBJ2-7; a weak D match, TRBD2 (6 bases). CDR3 length: 13 residues. Trimming removed 5 bases from V and 6 bases from J, with 14 bases in between.

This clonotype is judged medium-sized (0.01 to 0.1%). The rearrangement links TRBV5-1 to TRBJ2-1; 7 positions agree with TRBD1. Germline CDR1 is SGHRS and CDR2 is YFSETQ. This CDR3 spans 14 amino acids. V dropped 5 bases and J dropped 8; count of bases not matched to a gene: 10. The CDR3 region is CASRARQGLDEQFF. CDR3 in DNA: TGCGCCAGCAGAGCCCGACAGGGTCTAGATGAGCAGTTCTTC.

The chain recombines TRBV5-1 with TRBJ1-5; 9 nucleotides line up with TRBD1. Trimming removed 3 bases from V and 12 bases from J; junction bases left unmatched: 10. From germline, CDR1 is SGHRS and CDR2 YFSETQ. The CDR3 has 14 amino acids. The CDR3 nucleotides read TGCGCCAGCAGCTCAGGACAGGGGAATCATCACCAGCATTTT. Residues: CASSSGQGNHHQHF.

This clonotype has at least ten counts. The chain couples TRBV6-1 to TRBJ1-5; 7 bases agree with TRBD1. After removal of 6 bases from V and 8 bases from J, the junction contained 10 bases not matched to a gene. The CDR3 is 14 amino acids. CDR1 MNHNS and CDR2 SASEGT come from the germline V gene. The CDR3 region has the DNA TGTGCCAGCAGAACAGGGGAACGCGAGGAGCCCCAGCATTTT. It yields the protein CASRTGEREEPQHF.

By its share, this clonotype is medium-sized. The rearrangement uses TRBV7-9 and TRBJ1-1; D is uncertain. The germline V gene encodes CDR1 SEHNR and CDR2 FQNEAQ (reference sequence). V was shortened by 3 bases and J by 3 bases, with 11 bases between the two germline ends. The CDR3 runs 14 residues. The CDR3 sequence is CASSFGQRDTEAFF. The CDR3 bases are TGTGCCAGCAGCTTCGGGCAAAGGGACACTGAAGCTTTCTTT.

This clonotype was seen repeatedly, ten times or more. The CDR3: CAISGSGRANTGELFF. The DNA for the CDR3 is TGTGCCATCAGTGGTAGCGGGAGGGCCAACACCGGGGAGCTGTTTTTT. This chain links TRBV10-3 with TRBJ2-2, with 11 bases aligning to TRBD2. V lost 4 bases to trimming and J lost 2 bases; unmatched junction nucleotides: 3. Germline CDR1 ENHRY, CDR2 SYGVKD. This CDR3 spans 16 amino acids.

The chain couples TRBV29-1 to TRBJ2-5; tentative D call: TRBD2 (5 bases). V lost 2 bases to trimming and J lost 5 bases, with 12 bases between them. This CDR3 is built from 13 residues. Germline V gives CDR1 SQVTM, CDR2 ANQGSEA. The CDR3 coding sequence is TGCAGCGTTGAACAAGGACGAGGGGAGACCCAGTACTTC. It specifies CSVEQGRGETQYF.

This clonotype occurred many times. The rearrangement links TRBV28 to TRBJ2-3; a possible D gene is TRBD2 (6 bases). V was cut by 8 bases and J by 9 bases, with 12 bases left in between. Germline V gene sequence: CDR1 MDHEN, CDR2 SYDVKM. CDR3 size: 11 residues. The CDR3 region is CASGGIGTQYF. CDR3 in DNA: TGTGCCAGCGGCGGGATCGGGACGCAGTATTTT. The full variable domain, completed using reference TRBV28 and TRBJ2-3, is DVKVTQSSRYLVKRTGEKVFLECVQDMDHENMFWYRQDPGLGLRLIYFSYDVKMKEKGDIPEGYSVSREKKERFSLILESASTNQTSMYLCASGGIGTQYFGPGTRLTVL.

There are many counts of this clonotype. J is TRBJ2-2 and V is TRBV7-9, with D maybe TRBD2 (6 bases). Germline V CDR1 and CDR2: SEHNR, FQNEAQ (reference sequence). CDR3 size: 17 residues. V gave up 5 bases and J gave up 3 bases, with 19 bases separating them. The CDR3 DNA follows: TGTGCCAGCAGCCATCCAAATAGCGGAGTCGACACCGGGGAGCTGTTTTTT. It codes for CASSHPNSGVDTGELFF.

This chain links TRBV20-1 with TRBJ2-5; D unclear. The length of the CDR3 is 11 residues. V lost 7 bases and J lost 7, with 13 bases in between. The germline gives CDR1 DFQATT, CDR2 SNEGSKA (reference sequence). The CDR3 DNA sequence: TGCAGTGGGCGCCCTTGGGGGACCCAGTACTTC. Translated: CSGRPWGTQYF.

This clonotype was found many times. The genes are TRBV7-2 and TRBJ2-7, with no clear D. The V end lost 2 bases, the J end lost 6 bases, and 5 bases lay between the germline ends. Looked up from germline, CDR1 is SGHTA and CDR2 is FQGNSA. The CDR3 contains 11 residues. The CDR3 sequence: CASSLSVEQYF. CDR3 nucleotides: TGTGCCAGCAGCTTATCTGTCGAGCAGTACTTC.

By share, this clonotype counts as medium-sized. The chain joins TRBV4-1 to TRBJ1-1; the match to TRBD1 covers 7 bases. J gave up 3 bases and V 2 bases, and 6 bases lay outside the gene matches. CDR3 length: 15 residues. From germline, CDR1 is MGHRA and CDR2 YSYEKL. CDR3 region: CASSQYSGTDTEAFF. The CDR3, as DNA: TGCGCCAGCAGCCAATATTCCGGGACAGACACTGAAGCTTTCTTT.

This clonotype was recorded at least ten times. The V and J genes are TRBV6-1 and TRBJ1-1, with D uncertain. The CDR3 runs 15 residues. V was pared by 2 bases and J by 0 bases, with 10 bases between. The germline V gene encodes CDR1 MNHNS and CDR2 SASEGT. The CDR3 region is CASSERAAMNTEAFF. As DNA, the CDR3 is TGTGCCAGCAGTGAACGGGCAGCTATGAACACTGAAGCTTTCTTT.

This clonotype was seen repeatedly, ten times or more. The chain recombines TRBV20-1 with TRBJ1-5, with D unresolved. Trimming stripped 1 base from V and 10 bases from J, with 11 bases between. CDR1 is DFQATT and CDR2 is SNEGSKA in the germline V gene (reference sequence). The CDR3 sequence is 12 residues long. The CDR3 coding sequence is TGCAGTGCTAGAGTTGCAGGACCACCCCAGCATTTT. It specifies CSARVAGPPQHF.

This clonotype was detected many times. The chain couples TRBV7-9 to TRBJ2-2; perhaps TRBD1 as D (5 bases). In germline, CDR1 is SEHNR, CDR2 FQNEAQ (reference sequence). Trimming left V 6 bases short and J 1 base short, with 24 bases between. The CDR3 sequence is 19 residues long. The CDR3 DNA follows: TGTGCCAGCAGTCCTGGCCAGGGCCGATCATGGAGGAACACCGGGGAGCTGTTTTTT. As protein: CASSPGQGRSWRNTGELFF. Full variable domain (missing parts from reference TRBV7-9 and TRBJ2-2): DTGVSQNPRHKITKRGQNVTFRCDPISEHNRLYWYRQTLGQGPEFLTYFQNEAQLEKSRLLSDRFSAERPKGSFSTLEIQRTEQGDSAMYLCASSPGQGRSWRNTGELFFGEGSRLTVL.

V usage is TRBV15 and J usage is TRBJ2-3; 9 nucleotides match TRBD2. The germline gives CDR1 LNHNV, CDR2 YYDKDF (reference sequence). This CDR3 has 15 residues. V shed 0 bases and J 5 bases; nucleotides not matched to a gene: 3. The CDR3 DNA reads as TGTGCCACCAGCAGAGACGCGGGAGGGCAAGATACGCAGTATTTT. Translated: CATSRDAGGQDTQYF.

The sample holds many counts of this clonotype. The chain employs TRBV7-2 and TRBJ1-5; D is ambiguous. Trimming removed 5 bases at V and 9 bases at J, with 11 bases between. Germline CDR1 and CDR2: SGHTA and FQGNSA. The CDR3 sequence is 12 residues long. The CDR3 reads CASSLVGRPQHF. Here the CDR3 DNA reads TGTGCCAGCAGCCTCGTCGGACGGCCCCAGCATTTT.

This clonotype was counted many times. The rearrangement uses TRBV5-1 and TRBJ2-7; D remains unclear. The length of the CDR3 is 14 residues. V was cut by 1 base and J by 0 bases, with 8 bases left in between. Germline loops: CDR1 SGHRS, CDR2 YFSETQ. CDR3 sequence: CASSLQISSYEQYF. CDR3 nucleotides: TGCGCCAGCAGCTTGCAAATTAGCTCCTACGAGCAGTACTTC.

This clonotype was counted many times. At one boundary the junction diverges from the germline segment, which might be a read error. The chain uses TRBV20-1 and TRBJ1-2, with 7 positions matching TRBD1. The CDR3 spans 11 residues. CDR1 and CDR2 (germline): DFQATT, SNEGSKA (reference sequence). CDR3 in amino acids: CSARPGQSAAF. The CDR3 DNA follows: TGCAGTGCTAGGCCGGGACAGTCTGCGGCCTTC.